This TCR beta chain was observed in a study of PD-L1 blockade in urothelial cancer. Study background: Prior chemotherapy regimens per patient numbered 0 to 3.

Time point given: peripheral blood 6 weeks after treatment start. The CDR3 loop spans 15 amino acids. Germline V gives CDR1 LNHDA, CDR2 SQIVND (reference sequence). The V segment lost 7 bases and the J segment 7 bases; nucleotides outside the gene matches: 6. Produced via immunoSEQ multiplex PCR; TCRdb's table is partial and in-frame only. Of around 110,000 clones listed, approximately 90% were seen once; the top ten hold 1.5% to 2%. The TCR was taken from a man aged 55 to 70 with urothelial cancer. Sample: PBMCs, taken around atezolizumab (anti-PD-L1) treatment. The chain combines TRBV19 with TRBJ1-6; 11 bases line up with TRBD1. The CDR3 bases are TGTGCCAGTACCAGGGGACAGGGGGGGAATTCACCCCTCCACTTT. Translated: CASTRGQGGNSPLHF.